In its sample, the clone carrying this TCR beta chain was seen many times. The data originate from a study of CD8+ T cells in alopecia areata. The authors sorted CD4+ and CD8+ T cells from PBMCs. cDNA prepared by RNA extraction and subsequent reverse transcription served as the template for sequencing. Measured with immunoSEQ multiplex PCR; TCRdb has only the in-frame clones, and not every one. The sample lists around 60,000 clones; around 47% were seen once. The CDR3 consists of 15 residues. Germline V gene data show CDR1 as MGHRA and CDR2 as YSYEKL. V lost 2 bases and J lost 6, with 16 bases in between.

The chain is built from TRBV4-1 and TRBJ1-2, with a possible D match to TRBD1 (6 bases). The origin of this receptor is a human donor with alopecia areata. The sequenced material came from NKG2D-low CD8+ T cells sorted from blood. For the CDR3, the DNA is TGCGCCAGCAGCCAAAAACAGGGTGATTTCCATGGCTACACCTTC. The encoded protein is CASSQKQGDFHGYTF.